This T cell receptor (beta chain) was retrieved from a study of T-cell reconstitution after alpha-beta-depleted transplantation in children. General study results and limits: High day-60 TCRbeta diversity in some patients came from surviving recipient T cells and thymic progenitors. Expanded clones from the graft, numbering several hundred, reportedly supplied alpha-beta T cells about two months after transplant. T-cell counts and diversity at one year post-transplant came mainly from newly produced T cells.

Construction of the TCRbeta library involved unique molecular identifiers. TCRdb used MiXCR to reprocess the PCR reads, holding one entry per CDR3 protein. The table includes 610,000 or so distinct CDR3 sequences, over 20% detected once. Note on this clonotype: No antigen is known for it.

CDR3 length: 12 residues. Germline V gives CDR1 DFQATT, CDR2 SNEGSKA (reference sequence). This sample comprised PBMCs, obtained before TCRalphabeta/CD19-depleted stem cell transplant. The sequence was obtained from a boy in the first two years of life with Wiskott-Aldrich syndrome, due to receive a stem cell transplant. The chain recombines TRBV20-1 with TRBJ1-1; no firm D call. Here the CDR3 DNA reads TGCAGGGCCCCGCGAGGGAACACTGAAGCTTTCTTT. It translates to CRAPRGNTEAFF.